These T cell receptor beta chains were read from a single sample in a study of shared clonotypes between healthy human individuals. Generated by immunoSEQ multiplex PCR, the TCRdb table keeps only in-frame clones and is missing some. The table shows around 600,000 clones, with about 96% occurring only once. Sequenced sample: naive CD4+ T cells sorted from blood. These receptors were collected from a woman aged 25-40 years in good health. Both conserved end residues are part of each CDR3. Each record gives: D gene, V gene, J gene, clone size, CDR3 DNA, CDR3 protein. A D gene is named only where the DNA matches it firmly. The listing skips clone size in some rows; elsewhere it reads once, few, many or a size class.

>TRBD2|TRBV7-2|TRBJ2-7|NA
TGTGCCAGCAGCTTTTTTCCGGGAGGACACTCCTACGAGCAGTACTTC
CASSFFPGGHSYEQYF
>TRBD2|TRBV7-9|TRBJ2-5|NA
TGTGCCAGCAGCTTAGACGGGGGGAAAGAGACCCAGTACTTC
CASSLDGGKETQYF
>NA|TRBV28|TRBJ1-1|NA
TGTGCCAGCAGTTGGGGCCGGGGGCGGCCTGAAGCTTTCTTT
CASSWGRGRPEAFF
>NA|TRBV5-1|TRBJ2-5|NA
TGCGCCAGCAGCTTGCGAAGTGGGTATCAAGAGACCCAGTACTTC
CASSLRSGYQETQYF
>TRBD1|TRBV30|TRBJ2-2|once
TGTGCCTGGAGACAGTACATGGGGACAGCCGGGGAGCTGTTTTTT
CAWRQYMGTAGELFF
>NA|TRBV9|TRBJ1-6|NA
TGTGCCAGCAGCGTAGTGGGAGAGGGGAATTCACCCCTCCACTTT
CASSVVGEGNSPLHF
>TRBD1|TRBV6-5|TRBJ1-5|NA
TGTGCCAGCAGTCAATACAGGGGGAGCAATCAGCCCCAGCATTTT
CASSQYRGSNQPQHF
>NA|TRBV6-6|TRBJ2-7|NA
TGTGCCAGCAGTTACGACAGTCGCTCCTACGAGCAGTACTTC
CASSYDSRSYEQYF
>NA|TRBV19|TRBJ2-7|NA
TGTGCCAGTAGTTCTATATTAACGCGGGGGACATTCTCCTACGAGCAGTACTTC
CASSSILTRGTFSYEQYF
>TRBD2|TRBV5-1|TRBJ2-1|NA
TGCGCCAGCAGCCAGAAAGAGGCTAGCGGGAACACCTACAATGAGCAGTTCTTC
CASSQKEASGNTYNEQFF
>NA|TRBV6-1|TRBJ2-1|NA
TGTGCCAGCAGCTTAGTAGGTGAGCAGTTCTTC
CASSLVGEQFF
>NA|TRBV11-2|TRBJ2-1|NA
TGTGCCAGCAGCTTAAGAGTATACGGGGGCACCCATGAGCAGTTCTTC
CASSLRVYGGTHEQFF
>NA|TRBV28|TRBJ2-2|NA
TGTGCCAGCAGTCCCCAGGTATGGGGGGATCGCACCGGGGAGCTGTTTTTT
CASSPQVWGDRTGELFF
>TRBD2|TRBV6-1|TRBJ2-1|NA
TGTGCCAGCAGTGACGAACTAGCGGGAAGGAATGAGCAGTTCTTC
CASSDELAGRNEQFF
>TRBD1|TRBV19|TRBJ1-2|NA
TGTGCCAGTAGTTTTCTCCGGGACAGGAATTATGGCTACACCTTC
CASSFLRDRNYGYTF
>NA|TRBV5-1|TRBJ2-7|NA
TGCGCCAGCAGCTCCGAACCGGGGACGGACGAGCAGTACTTC
CASSSEPGTDEQYF
>NA|TRBV28|TRBJ1-2|NA
TGTGCCAGCCTAACAGCTCCTTCCTATGGCTACACCTTC
CASLTAPSYGYTF
>TRBD1|TRBV5-1|TRBJ2-7|once
TGCGCCAGCAGCACGGACAGGGGCTCCTACGAGCAGTACTTC
CASSTDRGSYEQYF
>TRBD1|TRBV19|TRBJ1-2|NA
TGTGCCAGTAGATCCGGTTGGAACCGGGACAGGGGAGATAGTGGCTACACCTTC
CASRSGWNRDRGDSGYTF
>NA|TRBV6-1|TRBJ2-2|NA
TGTGCCAGCGTCGGAAAGAACTGGAACACCGGGGAGCTGTTTTTT
CASVGKNWNTGELFF
>NA|TRBV5-8|TRBJ2-5|NA
TGTGCCAGCAGCGTATGGACAGACCAAGAGACCCAGTACTTC
CASSVWTDQETQYF
>NA|TRBV4-1|TRBJ2-7|NA
TGCGCCAGCAGCCAAGTCCAGGGTGGGGACGAGCAGTACTTC
CASSQVQGGDEQYF
>NA|TRBV28|TRBJ2-4|NA
TGTGCCAGCAGTTACGGGCCTGATTACATTCAGTACTTC
CASSYGPDYIQYF
>TRBD2|TRBV5-1|TRBJ2-1|NA
TGCGCCAGCAGCTGGTCAGCGGGGGTCGGGAATGAGCAGTTCTTC
CASSWSAGVGNEQFF
>NA|TRBV4-1|TRBJ2-3|NA
TGCGCCAGCAGAACGACAGGAGCAGGCACAGATACGCAGTATTTT
CASRTTGAGTDTQYF
>TRBD2|TRBV25-1|TRBJ2-5|NA
TGTGCCAGCAGCACGGGGGGAACGTACCAAGAGACCCAGTACTTC
CASSTGGTYQETQYF
>TRBD1|TRBV7-3|TRBJ2-2|NA
TGTGCCAGCAGCCCGAGGACAGGGGGAACCGGGGAGCTGTTTTTT
CASSPRTGGTGELFF
>NA|TRBV5-1|TRBJ2-5|NA
TGCGCCAGCAGCTTGGGTCCGGGAGAGGAGACCCAGTACTTC
CASSLGPGEETQYF
>NA|TRBV10-1|TRBJ2-7|NA
TGCGCCAGCAGTGATTGGGTATTCCGGCACGCCTCCTACGAGCAGTACTTC
CASSDWVFRHASYEQYF
>NA|TRBV9|TRBJ2-7|NA
TGTGCCAGCAGCGTAGAGGGGCGGGGGCCAGGGGAGCAGTACTTC
CASSVEGRGPGEQYF
>TRBD2|TRBV2|TRBJ2-1|once
TGTGCCAGCAGTGGGGAACTAGCGGGAGTAGGAGAGCAGTTCTTC
CASSGELAGVGEQFF
>NA|TRBV5-1|TRBJ2-3|NA
TGCGCCAGCAGCCCCGCCCCAAGGACAATGTCTCCAGATACGCAGTATTTT
CASSPAPRTMSPDTQYF
>TRBD2|TRBV7-3|TRBJ2-1|once
TGTGCCAGCTCCAGACTAGCGGAAAACAATGAGCAGTTCTTC
CASSRLAENNEQFF
>NA|TRBV7-8|TRBJ2-7|NA
TGTGCCAGCAGCCAAGTTCGCCAGCGGGCCTACGAGCAGTACTTC
CASSQVRQRAYEQYF
>NA|TRBV25-1|TRBJ2-3|NA
TGTGCCAGCAGTGCCTCTAGCACAGATACGCAGTATTTT
CASSASSTDTQYF
>NA|TRBV28|TRBJ2-7|NA
TGTGCCAGCACAGGCCACCACTACGAGCAGTACTTC
CASTGHHYEQYF
>NA|TRBV2|TRBJ1-3|NA
TGTGCCAGCAGTGAGGCAGGGTCTGGAAACACCATATATTTT
CASSEAGSGNTIYF
>NA|TRBV7-9|TRBJ2-4|NA
TGTGCCAGCAGCTTAGGAAGCCTCCCGGGCCCATTTCAGTACTTC
CASSLGSLPGPFQYF
>NA|TRBV18|TRBJ1-5|NA
TGTGCCAGCTCACCTAGCCGGGGCCAGCCCCAGCATTTT
CASSPSRGQPQHF
>NA|TRBV2|TRBJ1-4|NA
TGTGCCGGCTCTGTGGGGGGACTAGAATATGAAAAACTGTTTTTT
CAGSVGGLEYEKLFF
>NA|TRBV11-2|TRBJ1-6|NA
TGTGCCAGCAGCTTGTTGGGGGGCCAGGGACCCCTCCACTTT
CASSLLGGQGPLHF
>NA|TRBV27|TRBJ2-1|NA
TGTGCCAGCAGTTTATTGGGGGCGTCCTACAATGAGCAGTTCTTC
CASSLLGASYNEQFF
>TRBD1|TRBV7-6|TRBJ2-7|NA
TGTGCCAGCAGCGCCGGACAGGTAGACTACGAGCAGTACTTC
CASSAGQVDYEQYF
>NA|TRBV23-1|TRBJ2-7|NA
TGCGCCAGCAGTCCCCATACGGGAGACTACGAGCAGTACTTC
CASSPHTGDYEQYF
>NA|TRBV5-5|TRBJ1-4|NA
TGTGCCAGCAGCTTCGGAACTAATGAAAAACTGTTTTTT
CASSFGTNEKLFF
>NA|TRBV19|TRBJ2-7|NA
TGTGCCACAGGACAGTATCCCTACGAGCAGTACTTC
CATGQYPYEQYF
>NA|TRBV11-1|TRBJ1-1|once
TGTGCCAGCAGCCCCAGCTACACTGAAGCTTTCTTT
CASSPSYTEAFF
>NA|TRBV28|TRBJ2-3|NA
TGTGCCAGCAGCCTCCACCCTGGCGGGACCGCCTTTGCAGATACGCAGTATTTT
CASSLHPGGTAFADTQYF
>TRBD2|TRBV10-2|TRBJ2-1|NA
TGCGCCAGCAGTGAGTCAGCAATAGCGGGACCTCTCCTCAATGAGCAGTTCTTC
CASSESAIAGPLLNEQFF